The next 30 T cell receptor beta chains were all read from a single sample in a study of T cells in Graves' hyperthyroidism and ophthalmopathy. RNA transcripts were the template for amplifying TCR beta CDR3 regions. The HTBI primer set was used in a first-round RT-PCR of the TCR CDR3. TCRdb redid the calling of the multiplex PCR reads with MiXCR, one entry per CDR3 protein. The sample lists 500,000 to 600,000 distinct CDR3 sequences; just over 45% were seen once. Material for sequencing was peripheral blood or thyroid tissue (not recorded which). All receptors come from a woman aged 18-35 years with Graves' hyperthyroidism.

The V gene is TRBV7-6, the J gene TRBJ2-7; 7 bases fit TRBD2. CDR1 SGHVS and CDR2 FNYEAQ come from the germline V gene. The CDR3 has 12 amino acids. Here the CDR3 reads CARAGSSYEQYF. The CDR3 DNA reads TGTGCAAGAGCGGGATCCTCCTACGAGCAGTACTTC.

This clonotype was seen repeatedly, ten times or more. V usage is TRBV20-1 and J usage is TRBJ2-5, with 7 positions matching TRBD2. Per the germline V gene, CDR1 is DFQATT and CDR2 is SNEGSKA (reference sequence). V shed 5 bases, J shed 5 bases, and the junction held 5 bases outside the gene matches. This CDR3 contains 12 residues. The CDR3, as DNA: TGCAGTGCTTTGTTGGGGGGGGAGACCCAGTACTTC. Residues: CSALLGGETQYF.

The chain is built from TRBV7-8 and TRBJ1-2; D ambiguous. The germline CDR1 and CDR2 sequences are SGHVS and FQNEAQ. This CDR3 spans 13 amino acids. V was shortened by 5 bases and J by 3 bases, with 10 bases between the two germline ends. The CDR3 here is CASSPSVDYGYTF. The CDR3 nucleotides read TGTGCCAGCAGCCCCAGCGTTGACTATGGCTACACCTTC. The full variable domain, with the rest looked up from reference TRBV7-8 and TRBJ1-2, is GAGVSQSPRYKVAKRGQDVALRCDPISGHVSLFWYQQALGQGPEFLTYFQNEAQLDKSGLPSDRFFAERPEGSVSTLKIQRTQQEDSAVYLCASSPSVDYGYTFGSGTRLTVV.

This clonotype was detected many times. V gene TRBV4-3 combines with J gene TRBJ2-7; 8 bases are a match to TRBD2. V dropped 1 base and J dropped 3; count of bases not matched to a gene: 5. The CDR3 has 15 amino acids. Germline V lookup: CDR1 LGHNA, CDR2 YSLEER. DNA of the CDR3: TGCGCCAGCAGCCAAGGGAGTCGGGAGGGCTACGAGCAGTACTTC. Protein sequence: CASSQGSREGYEQYF.

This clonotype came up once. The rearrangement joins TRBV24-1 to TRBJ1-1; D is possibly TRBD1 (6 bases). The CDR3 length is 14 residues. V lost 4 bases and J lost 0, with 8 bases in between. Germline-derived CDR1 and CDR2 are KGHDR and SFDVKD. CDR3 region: CATSDGQLNTEAFF. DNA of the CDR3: TGTGCCACCAGTGACGGACAGTTGAACACTGAAGCTTTCTTT.

The CDR3 coding sequence is TGCAGCGTTGAAGAGGACGGTGGAGAGACCCAGTACTTC. Its protein product is CSVEEDGGETQYF. The chain has TRBV29-1 and TRBJ2-5; unclear D gene. CDR3 length: 13 amino acids. The germline V and J ends were trimmed by 0 bases and 4 bases, with 9 bases remaining between them. The germline CDR1 and CDR2 sequences are SQVTM and ANQGSEA. Full variable domain (remainder filled in from reference TRBV29-1 and TRBJ2-5): SAVISQKPSRDICQRGTSLTIQCQVDSQVTMMFWYRQQPGQSLTLIATANQGSEATYESGFVIDKFPISRPNLTFSTLTVSNMSPEDSSIYLCSVEEDGGETQYFGPGTRLLVL.

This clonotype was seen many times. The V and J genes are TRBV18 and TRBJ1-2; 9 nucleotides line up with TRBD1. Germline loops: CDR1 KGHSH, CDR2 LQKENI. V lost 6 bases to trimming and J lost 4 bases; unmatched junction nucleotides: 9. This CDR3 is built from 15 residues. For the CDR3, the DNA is TGTGCCAGCTCGCCCACAGGGGGCGACAGCTATGGCTACACCTTC. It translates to CASSPTGGDSYGYTF.

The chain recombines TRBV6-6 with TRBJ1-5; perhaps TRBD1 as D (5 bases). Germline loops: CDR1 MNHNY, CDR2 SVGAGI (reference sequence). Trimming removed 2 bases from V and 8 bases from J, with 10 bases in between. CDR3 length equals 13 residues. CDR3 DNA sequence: TGTGCCAGCAGTTACATCGGGGCGGAGCCCCAGCATTTT. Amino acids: CASSYIGAEPQHF.

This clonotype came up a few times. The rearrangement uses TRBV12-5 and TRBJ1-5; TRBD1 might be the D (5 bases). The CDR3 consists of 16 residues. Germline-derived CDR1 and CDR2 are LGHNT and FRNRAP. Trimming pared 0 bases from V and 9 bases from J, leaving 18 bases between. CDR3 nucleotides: TGTGCTAGTGGTTTGGTATTGGGGCCCACCGGGGGGCCCCAGCATTTT. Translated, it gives CASGLVLGPTGGPQHF.

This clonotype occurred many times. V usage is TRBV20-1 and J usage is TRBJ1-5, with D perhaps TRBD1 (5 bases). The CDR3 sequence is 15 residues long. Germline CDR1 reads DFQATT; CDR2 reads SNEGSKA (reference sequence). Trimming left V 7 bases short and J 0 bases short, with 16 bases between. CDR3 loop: CSVPPRDVSNQPQHF. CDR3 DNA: TGCAGTGTTCCGCCCCGGGACGTTAGCAATCAGCCCCAGCATTTT.

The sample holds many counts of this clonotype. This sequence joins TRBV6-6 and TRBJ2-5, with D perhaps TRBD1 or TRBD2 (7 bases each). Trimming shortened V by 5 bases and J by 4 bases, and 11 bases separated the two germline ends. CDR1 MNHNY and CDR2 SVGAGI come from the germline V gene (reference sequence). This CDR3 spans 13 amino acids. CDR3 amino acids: CASSDREGETQYF. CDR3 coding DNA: TGTGCCAGCAGTGACAGGGAGGGAGAGACCCAGTACTTC.

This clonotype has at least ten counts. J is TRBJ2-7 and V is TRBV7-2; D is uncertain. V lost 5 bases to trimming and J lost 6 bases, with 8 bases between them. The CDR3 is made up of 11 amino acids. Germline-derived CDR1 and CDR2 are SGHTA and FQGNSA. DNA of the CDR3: TGTGCCAGCAGCCCGGTCGGCGAGCAGTACTTC. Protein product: CASSPVGEQYF. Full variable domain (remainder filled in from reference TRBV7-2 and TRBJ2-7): GAGVSQSPSNKVTEKGKDVELRCDPISGHTALYWYRQSLGQGLEFLIYFQGNSAPDKSGLPSDRFSAERTGGSVSTLTIQRTQQEDSAVYLCASSPVGEQYFGPGTRLTVT.

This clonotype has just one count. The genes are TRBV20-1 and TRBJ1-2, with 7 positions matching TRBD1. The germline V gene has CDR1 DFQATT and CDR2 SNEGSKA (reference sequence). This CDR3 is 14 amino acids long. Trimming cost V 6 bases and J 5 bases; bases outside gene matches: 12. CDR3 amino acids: CSAKTGTAQYGYTF. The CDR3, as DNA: TGCAGTGCAAAAACCGGGACAGCGCAATATGGCTACACCTTC.

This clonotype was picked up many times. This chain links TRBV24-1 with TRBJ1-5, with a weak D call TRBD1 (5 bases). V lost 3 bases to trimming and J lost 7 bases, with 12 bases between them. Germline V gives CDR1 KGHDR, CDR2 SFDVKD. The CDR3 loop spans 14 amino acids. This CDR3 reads CATSDGRALQPQHF. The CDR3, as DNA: TGTGCCACCAGTGATGGCAGGGCCTTACAGCCCCAGCATTTT.

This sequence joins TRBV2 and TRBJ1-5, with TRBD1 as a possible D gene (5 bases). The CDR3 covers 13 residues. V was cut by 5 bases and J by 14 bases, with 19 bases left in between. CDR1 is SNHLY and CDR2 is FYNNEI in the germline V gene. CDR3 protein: CASSFRASDNEHF. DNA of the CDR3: TGTGCCAGCAGTTTCAGGGCATCTGACAATGAGCATTTT.

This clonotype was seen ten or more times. The CDR3 DNA reads TGCAGGGCGGACAGATCCTTAGACTATGGCTACACCTTC. Its translation: CRADRSLDYGYTF. The V and J genes are TRBV20-1 and TRBJ1-2; perhaps TRBD1 as D (6 bases). CDR1 is DFQATT, CDR2 SNEGSKA, per germline (reference sequence). The CDR3 sequence is 13 residues long.

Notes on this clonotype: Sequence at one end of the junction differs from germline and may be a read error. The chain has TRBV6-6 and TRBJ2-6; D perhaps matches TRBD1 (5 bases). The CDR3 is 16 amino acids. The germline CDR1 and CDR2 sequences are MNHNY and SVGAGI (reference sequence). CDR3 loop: CASGARRSSGVNVLTF. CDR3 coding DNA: TGTGCCAGCGGGGCTAGAAGGAGCTCTGGGGTCAACGTCCTGACTTTC.

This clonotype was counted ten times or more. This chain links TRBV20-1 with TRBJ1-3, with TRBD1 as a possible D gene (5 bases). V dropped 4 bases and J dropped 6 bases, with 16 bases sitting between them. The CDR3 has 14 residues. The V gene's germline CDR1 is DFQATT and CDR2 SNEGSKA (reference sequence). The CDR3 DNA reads TGCAGTGCTAAGACAGATATAATTGCAAACACCATATATTTT. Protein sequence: CSAKTDIIANTIYF.

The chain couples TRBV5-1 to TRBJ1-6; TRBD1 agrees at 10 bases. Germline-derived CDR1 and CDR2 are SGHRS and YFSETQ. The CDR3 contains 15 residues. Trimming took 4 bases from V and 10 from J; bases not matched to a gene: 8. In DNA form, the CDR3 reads TGCGCCAGCAGCCCTCAGGGACAGGGGAGCTCACCCCTCCACTTT. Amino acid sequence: CASSPQGQGSSPLHF.

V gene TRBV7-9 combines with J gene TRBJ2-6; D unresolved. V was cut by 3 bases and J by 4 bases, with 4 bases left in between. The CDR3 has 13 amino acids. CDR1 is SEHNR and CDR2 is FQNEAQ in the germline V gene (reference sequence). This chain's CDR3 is CASSFTGANVLTF. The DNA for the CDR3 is TGTGCCAGCAGCTTCACAGGGGCCAACGTCCTGACTTTC.

In DNA, the CDR3 is TGTGCCATCAAGCAGGTGAACACCATATATTTT. Translating it yields CAIKQVNTIYF. The chain uses TRBV10-3 and TRBJ1-3, with D unresolved. This CDR3 is built from 11 residues. From germline, CDR1 is ENHRY and CDR2 SYGVKD. V shed 7 bases and J shed 7 bases, with 8 bases lying between them.

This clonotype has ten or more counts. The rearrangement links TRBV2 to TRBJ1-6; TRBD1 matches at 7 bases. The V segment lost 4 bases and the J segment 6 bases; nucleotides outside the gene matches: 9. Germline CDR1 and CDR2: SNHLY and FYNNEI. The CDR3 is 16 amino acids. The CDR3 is CASSANRGSGNSPLHF. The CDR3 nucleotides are TGTGCCAGCAGTGCAAACAGGGGATCCGGTAATTCACCCCTCCACTTT.

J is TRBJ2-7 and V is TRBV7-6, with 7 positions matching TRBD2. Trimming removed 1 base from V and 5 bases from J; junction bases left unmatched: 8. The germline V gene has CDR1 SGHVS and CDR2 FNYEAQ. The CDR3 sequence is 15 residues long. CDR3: CASSLGAGVGDEQYF. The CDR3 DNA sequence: TGTGCCAGCAGCTTAGGGGCGGGGGTAGGAGACGAGCAGTACTTC.

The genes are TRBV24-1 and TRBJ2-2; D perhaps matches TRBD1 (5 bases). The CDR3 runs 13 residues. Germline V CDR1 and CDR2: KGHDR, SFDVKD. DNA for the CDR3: TGTGCTAGTGGCAGGGTTAACACCGGGGAGCTGTTTTTT. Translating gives CASGRVNTGELFF.

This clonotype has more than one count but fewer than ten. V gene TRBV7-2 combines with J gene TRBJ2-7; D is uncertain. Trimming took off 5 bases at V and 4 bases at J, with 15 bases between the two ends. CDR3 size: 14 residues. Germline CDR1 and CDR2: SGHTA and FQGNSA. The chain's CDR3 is CASSPVVQLYEQYF. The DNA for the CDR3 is TGTGCCAGCAGCCCAGTGGTCCAGTTATACGAGCAGTACTTC. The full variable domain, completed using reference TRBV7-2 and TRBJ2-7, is GAGVSQSPSNKVTEKGKDVELRCDPISGHTALYWYRQSLGQGLEFLIYFQGNSAPDKSGLPSDRFSAERTGGSVSTLTIQRTQQEDSAVYLCASSPVVQLYEQYFGPGTRLTVT.

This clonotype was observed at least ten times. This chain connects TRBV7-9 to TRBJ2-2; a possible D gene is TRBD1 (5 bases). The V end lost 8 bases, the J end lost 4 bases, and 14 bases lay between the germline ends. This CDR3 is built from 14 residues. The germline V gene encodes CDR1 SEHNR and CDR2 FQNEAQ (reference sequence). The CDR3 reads CASLGAKGTGELFF. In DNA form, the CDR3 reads TGTGCCAGCCTTGGGGCTAAGGGCACCGGGGAGCTGTTTTTT.

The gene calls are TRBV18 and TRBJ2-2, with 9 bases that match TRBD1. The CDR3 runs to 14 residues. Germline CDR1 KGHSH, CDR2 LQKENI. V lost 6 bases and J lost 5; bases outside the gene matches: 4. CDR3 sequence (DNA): TGTGCCAGCTCGGCCGGGACAGGGACCGGGGAGCTGTTTTTT. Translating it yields CASSAGTGTGELFF.

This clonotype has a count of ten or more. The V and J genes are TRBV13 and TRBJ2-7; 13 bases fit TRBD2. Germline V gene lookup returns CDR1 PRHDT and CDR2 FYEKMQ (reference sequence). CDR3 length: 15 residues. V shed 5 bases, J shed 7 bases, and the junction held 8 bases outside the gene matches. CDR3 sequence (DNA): TGTGCCAGCAGCCGGACTAGCGGGAGCTTGAGGGAGCAGTACTTC. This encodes CASSRTSGSLREQYF.

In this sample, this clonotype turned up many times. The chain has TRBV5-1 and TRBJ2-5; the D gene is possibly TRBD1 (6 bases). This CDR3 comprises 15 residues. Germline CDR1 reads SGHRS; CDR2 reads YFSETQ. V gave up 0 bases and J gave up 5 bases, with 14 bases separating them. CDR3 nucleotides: TGCGCCAGCAGCTTGGTTGTGGGGGCGGAGGAGACCCAGTACTTC. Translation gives CASSLVVGAEETQYF.

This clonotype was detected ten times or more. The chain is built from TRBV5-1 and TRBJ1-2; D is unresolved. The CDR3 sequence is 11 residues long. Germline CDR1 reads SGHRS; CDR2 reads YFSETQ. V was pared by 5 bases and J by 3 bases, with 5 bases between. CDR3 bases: TGCGCCAGCAGGAGGGACTATGGCTACACCTTC. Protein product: CASRRDYGYTF.